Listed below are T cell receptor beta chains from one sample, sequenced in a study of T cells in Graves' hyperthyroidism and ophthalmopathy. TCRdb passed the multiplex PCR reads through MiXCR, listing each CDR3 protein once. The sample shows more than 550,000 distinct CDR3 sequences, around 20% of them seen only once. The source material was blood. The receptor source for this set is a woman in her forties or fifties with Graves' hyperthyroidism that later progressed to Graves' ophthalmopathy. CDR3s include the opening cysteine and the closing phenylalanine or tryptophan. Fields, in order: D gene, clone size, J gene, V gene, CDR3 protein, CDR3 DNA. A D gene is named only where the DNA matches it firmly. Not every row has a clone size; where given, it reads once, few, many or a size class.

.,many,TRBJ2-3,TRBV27,CASRPRGAASTDTQYF,TGTGCCAGCAGACCACGGGGGGCTGCTAGCACAGATACGCAGTATTTT
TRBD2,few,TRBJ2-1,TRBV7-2,CASSRYPLAVRYNEQFF,TGTGCCAGCAGCCGTTACCCTCTAGCGGTCCGCTACAATGAGCAGTTCTTC
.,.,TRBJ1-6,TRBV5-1,CASSLIKSPHF,TGCGCCAGCAGCTTGATTAAATCCCCCCACTTT
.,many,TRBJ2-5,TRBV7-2,CASSANSETQYF,TGTGCCAGCAGCGCAAACAGCGAGACCCAGTACTTC
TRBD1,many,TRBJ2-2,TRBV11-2,CASSFYRGSGELFF,TGTGCCAGCAGCTTCTACAGGGGGTCCGGGGAGCTGTTTTTT
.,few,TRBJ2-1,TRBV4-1,CASSQAPGNEQFF,TGCGCCAGCAGCCAAGCCCCCGGAAATGAGCAGTTCTTC
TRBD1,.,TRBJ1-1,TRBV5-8,CASSTRQGSSTEAFF,TGTGCCAGCAGCACCCGACAGGGTTCGTCCACTGAAGCTTTCTTT
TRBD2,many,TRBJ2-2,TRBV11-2,CASSALAGVNTGELFF,TGTGCCAGCAGCGCATTAGCGGGGGTTAACACCGGGGAGCTGTTTTTT
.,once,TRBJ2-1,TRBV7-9,CASNPMGYNEQFF,TGTGCCAGCAACCCGATGGGGTACAATGAGCAGTTCTTC
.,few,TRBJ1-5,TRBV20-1,CSAYRIYSNQPQHF,TGCAGTGCTTACAGGATTTATAGCAATCAGCCCCAGCATTTT
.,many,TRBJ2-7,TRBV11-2,CASSLDYGETYEQYF,TGTGCCAGCAGCTTGGACTACGGGGAAACCTACGAGCAGTACTTC
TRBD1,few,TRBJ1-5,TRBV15,CATTERTGGNQPQHF,TGTGCCACCACCGAGAGAACAGGGGGGAATCAGCCCCAGCATTTT
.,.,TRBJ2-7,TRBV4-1,CASSQIEEYSYEQYF,TGCGCCAGCAGCCAGATAGAGGAATACTCCTACGAGCAGTACTTC
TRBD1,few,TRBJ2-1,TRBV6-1,CASRPTGENEQFF,TGTGCCAGCAGGCCCACAGGGGAGAATGAGCAGTTCTTC
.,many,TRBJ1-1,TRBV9,CASSVEGSGGEAFF,TGTGCCAGCAGCGTAGAGGGGAGCGGCGGGGAAGCTTTCTTT
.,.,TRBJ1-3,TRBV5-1,CASSLVPGSSGNTIYF,TGCGCCAGCAGCTTGGTACCAGGGAGCTCTGGAAACACCATATATTTT
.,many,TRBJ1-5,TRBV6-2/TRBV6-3,CASSSERQPQHF,TGTGCCAGCAGTTCGGAGCGCCAGCCCCAGCATTTT
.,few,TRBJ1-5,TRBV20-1,CSARDKGLGASYSNQPQHF,TGCAGTGCTAGAGATAAAGGGTTGGGGGCTTCGTATAGCAATCAGCCCCAGCATTTT
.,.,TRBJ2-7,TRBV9,CASSVDNRRSYEQYF,TGTGCCAGCAGCGTAGATAACCGCCGCTCCTACGAGCAGTACTTC
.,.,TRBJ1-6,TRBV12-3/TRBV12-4,CASSLGPPPLHF,TGTGCCAGCAGTTTGGGACCTCCACCCCTCCACTTT
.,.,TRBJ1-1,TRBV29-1,CSFEGLTEAFF,TGCAGCTTCGAAGGGTTAACTGAAGCTTTCTTT
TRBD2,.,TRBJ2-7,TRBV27,CASSPPGREDYEQYF,TGTGCCAGCAGTCCACCCGGACGGGAGGACTACGAGCAGTACTTC
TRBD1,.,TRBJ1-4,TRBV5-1,CASSAEGAVGEKLFF,TGCGCCAGCAGCGCGGAGGGGGCGGTGGGTGAAAAACTGTTTTTT
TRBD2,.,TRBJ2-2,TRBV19,CASTIGGYTGELFF,TGTGCCAGTACCATCGGGGGGTACACCGGGGAGCTGTTTTTT
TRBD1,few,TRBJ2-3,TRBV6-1,CASSAGQGTYQASTDTQYF,TGTGCCAGCAGCGCGGGACAGGGGACCTATCAAGCTAGCACAGATACGCAGTATTTT
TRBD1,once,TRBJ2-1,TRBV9,CASSEDRGGEQFF,TGTGCCAGCAGCGAGGACAGGGGGGGTGAGCAGTTCTTC
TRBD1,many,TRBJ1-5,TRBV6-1,CASIDRGGVNQPQHF,TGTGCCAGTATAGACAGGGGAGGCGTTAATCAGCCCCAGCATTTT
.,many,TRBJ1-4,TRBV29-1,CSVTERGATNEKLFF,TGCAGCGTTACCGAAAGGGGGGCAACTAATGAAAAACTGTTTTTT
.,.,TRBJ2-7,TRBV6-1,CASRPVPTPYEQYF,TGTGCCAGCAGACCCGTACCCACCCCCTACGAGCAGTACTTC
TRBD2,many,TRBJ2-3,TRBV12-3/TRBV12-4,CASSFGRGGRLSTDTQYF,TGTGCCAGCAGTTTCGGGCGGGGGGGCCGGCTAAGCACAGATACGCAGTATTTT
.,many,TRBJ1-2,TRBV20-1,CSAREYEVPTSYGYTF,TGCAGTGCTAGAGAGTACGAGGTCCCCACCTCCTATGGCTACACCTTC
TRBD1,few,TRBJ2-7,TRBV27,CASSLYRDSYEQYF,TGTGCCAGCAGTTTGTACCGGGACAGCTACGAGCAGTACTTC
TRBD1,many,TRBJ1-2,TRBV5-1,CASSLGQLNYGYTF,TGTGCCAGCTCCCTGGGACAGCTGAACTATGGCTACACCTTC
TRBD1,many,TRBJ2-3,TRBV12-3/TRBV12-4,CASSLRARGGADTQYF,TGTGCCAGCAGCCTCCGGGCCAGAGGGGGCGCAGATACGCAGTATTTT
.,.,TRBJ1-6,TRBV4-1,CASSPKGESSYNSPLHF,TGCGCCAGCAGCCCCAAGGGCGAAAGCTCCTATAATTCACCCCTCCACTTT
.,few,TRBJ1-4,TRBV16,CASSQFSGGEKLFF,TGTGCCAGCAGCCAATTTTCAGGCGGGGAAAAACTGTTTTTT
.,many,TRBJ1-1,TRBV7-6,CASSLFMNTEAFF,TGTGCCAGCAGCTTGTTCATGAACACTGAAGCTTTCTTT
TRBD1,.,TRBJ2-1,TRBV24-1,CATSGQGSYNEQFF,TGTGCCACCAGTGGACAGGGATCCTACAATGAGCAGTTCTTC
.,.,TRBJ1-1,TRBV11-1,CASSLVKGNTEAFF,TGTGCCAGCAGCTTAGTTAAGGGGAACACTGAAGCTTTCTTT
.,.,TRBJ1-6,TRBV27,CASSFNDGSSLHF,TGTGCCAGCAGTTTTAACGACGGTTCGTCCCTCCACTTT
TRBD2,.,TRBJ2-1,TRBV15,CATSRSGNEQFF,TGTGCCACCAGCCGTAGCGGGAATGAGCAGTTCTTC
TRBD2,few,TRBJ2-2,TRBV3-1,CASSHGLAGYTGELFF,TGTGCCAGCAGCCACGGACTAGCGGGGTACACCGGGGAGCTGTTTTTT
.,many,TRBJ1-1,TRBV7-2,CASSLAGRSNTEAFF,TGTGCCAGCAGCTTAGCCGGGAGATCGAACACTGAAGCTTTCTTT
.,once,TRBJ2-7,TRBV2,CASSENVGREQYF,TGTGCCAGCAGTGAAAACGTGGGGAGGGAGCAGTACTTC
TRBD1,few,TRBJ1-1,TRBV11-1,CASSLLLPLRPLDRENTEAFF,TGTGCCAGCAGCTTATTATTACCGCTTCGCCCGTTGGACAGGGAGAACACTGAAGCTTTCTTT
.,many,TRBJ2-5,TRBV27,CASSLRFVGLRQETQYF,TGTGCCAGCAGTTTACGCTTCGTGGGTCTTCGCCAAGAGACCCAGTACTTC
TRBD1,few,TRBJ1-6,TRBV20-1,CSAGDSGTGYNSPLHF,TGCAGTGCTGGGGATTCCGGGACAGGGTATAATTCACCCCTCCACTTT
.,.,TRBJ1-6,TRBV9,CASSVSPNGEGIGSPLHF,TGTGCCAGCAGCGTATCCCCAAACGGCGAGGGTATTGGGTCACCCCTCCACTTT
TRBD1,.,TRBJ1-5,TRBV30,CAWNSGTGAQPQHF,TGTGCCTGGAACTCCGGGACAGGGGCCCAGCCCCAGCATTTT
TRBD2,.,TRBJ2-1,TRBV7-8,CASSLYGGAFYNEQFF,TGTGCCAGCAGCTTATACGGGGGGGCCTTCTACAATGAGCAGTTCTTC
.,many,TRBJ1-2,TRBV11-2,CASSGTENYGYTF,TGTGCCAGCAGCGGGACGGAAAACTATGGCTACACCTTC
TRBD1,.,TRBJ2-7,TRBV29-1,CSVRQGADYEQYF,TGCAGCGTTAGACAGGGGGCGGACTACGAGCAGTACTTC